This TCR beta chain was observed in a study of T-cell memory formation after mild COVID-19 (dated by TCRdb to 2020 to 2022). For the study in its entirety: Most TCR sequence clusters were specific to one of the two donors. Longitudinal TCRalpha and TCRbeta repertoire sequencing tracked T-cell clones expanding and contracting after mild COVID-19 in a couple of donors. The cohort was made up of two young adult volunteers, one female and one male, who were previously healthy.

These reads were obtained on an Illumina NovaSeq 6000. TCRalpha and TCRbeta cDNA libraries were constructed by 5'RACE with constant-segment primers, with sample barcodes and unique molecular identifiers being introduced. Trizol reagent was used to extract RNA from every sample. Amplification of the libraries took two PCR steps, and the second step added a second sample barcode plus Illumina TruSeq adapters. The libraries were sequenced on an Illumina NovaSeq using 2 x 150 bp paired-end reads. The authors' analysis ran thus. Demultiplexing of reads and collapsing into UMI-guided consensus sequences were performed with migec v1.2.7. Using mixcr v2.1.11, UMI consensuses were aligned to TRA and TRB V and J templates and then assembled into clonotypes. Clonotypes were classified as expanded or contracted when called significant by both edgeR and NoisET, with noise models trained on biological replicates. For edgeR calls, the cutoffs were a false discovery rate-adjusted p below 0.01 and a log2 fold-change threshold of 1. As an exploratory analysis of dynamics, max-normalized trajectories of the 1000 most abundant clonotypes were examined by PCA with hierarchical clustering. The CD4 or CD8 phenotype of responding clones was assigned using the separately sequenced CD4+ and CD8+ repertoires. In-frame beta chains were kept once TCRdb had trimmed the public reads at Q25 with fastp and called clones with MiXCR. When rows share a CDR3 protein, they turn into one entry using the most common DNA and genes. These V and J calls derive from TCRdb rather than the authors' analysis. This sample lists around 470,000 distinct CDR3 sequences; 20% were detected once. Of the sample, approximately 8.4% falls within the top ten clones.

About this clonotype: Its antigen is still unknown. Base qualities are missing; no much larger clone stands one base away.

What the study reported, not specific to this receptor: Contracting CD4+ clones appeared mostly in the CM and EM memory subsets, whereas CD8+ clones were enriched in EMRA. SARS-CoV-2 specificity of the second-wave clones peaking on day 37 was not confirmed. From day 15 to 85, contracting clones showed balanced CD4/CD8 phenotypes, whereas a second wave of clones that expanded from day 15 to 37 leaned towards CD4+. Only a couple of mild cases were covered in the study, and larger cohorts including severe cases with pre-infection samples were considered necessary. Some responding clones were detected in pre-infection memory, which suggested that pre-existing cross-reactive memory T cells had joined the SARS-CoV-2 response.

PBMCs were isolated by Ficoll-Paque density gradient centrifugation. This receptor was obtained from an adult woman who had mild COVID-19 (a few samples of this study predate the infection). The sample titles of this study are shuffled in the database, so cell type and time point are left out; the donor was told from shared clones. The sample consisted of PBMCs or a T cell subset sorted from them (not recorded which).

For the CDR3, the sequence is CASSQDLAGGHAGELFF. The DNA sequence is TGTGCCAGCAGCCAAGATCTAGCGGGGGGGCATGCCGGGGAGCTGTTTTTT. The sequence links TRBV5-4 to TRBJ2-2, and TRBD2 aligns with 12 junction nucleotides. The CDR3 covers 17 residues, taking in both the cysteine and the phenylalanine. Only the CDR3 part of the read is kept: 51 bases, read in frame from the first base. The germline V and J ends show losses of 4 bases and 6 bases respectively, and no gene match explains 10 bases of the junction. As encoded in the germline V gene (reference sequence), CDR1 is SGHNT while CDR2 is YYREEE.